One and the same sample provided the 10 T cell receptor beta chains below, sequenced in a study of shared clonotypes between healthy human individuals. The repertoire was sequenced with immunoSEQ multiplex PCR; TCRdb's copy has only in-frame clones and lacks some. The profile shows 2,500,000 or so clones, about 92% of them singletons. Sequencing used naive CD4+ T cells sorted from blood. Stated subset: CD45RA+ positively selected. Every receptor here comes from a young man in good health.

The chain has TRBV4-1 and TRBJ1-5, with D possibly TRBD1 on 5 matching bases. CDR1 MGHRA and CDR2 YSYEKL come from the germline V gene. CDR3 length equals 19 residues. The V end was cut by 0 bases, the J end by 6 bases, with 24 bases between. The CDR3 DNA sequence: TGCGCCAGCAGCCAAGATGGGGCAAGCGGCCTAACAAGGGCTCAGCCCCAGCATTTT. Amino acids: CASSQDGASGLTRAQPQHF.

The genes are TRBV4-3 and TRBJ2-1; 10 bases agree with TRBD2. This CDR3 has 16 amino acids. The V and J ends lost 0 bases and 4 bases, in that order; junction bases with no gene match: 3. The V gene's germline CDR1 is LGHNA and CDR2 YSLEER. CDR3 amino acids: CASSQEAGGLYNEQFF. In DNA form, the CDR3 reads TGCGCCAGCAGCCAAGAAGCGGGAGGGCTTTACAATGAGCAGTTCTTC.

The J gene is TRBJ1-5, the V gene TRBV4-1, with 12 bases aligning to TRBD1. The CDR3 is made up of 18 amino acids. The germline V gene has CDR1 MGHRA and CDR2 YSYEKL. Trimming at V came to 3 bases and at J to 6 bases, leaving 12 bases not matched to a gene. DNA for the CDR3: TGCGCCAGCAGCCAGGTAGACTCCGGGACAGGGGGCGGTCAGCCCCAGCATTTT. It translates to CASSQVDSGTGGGQPQHF.

This sequence joins TRBV6-6 and TRBJ1-4; D may be TRBD1 (6 bases). V lost 2 bases and J lost 4, with 11 bases in between. Germline-derived CDR1 and CDR2 are MNHNY and SVGAGI (reference sequence). The CDR3 runs to 15 residues. CDR3 sequence: CASSYGGAYNEKLFF. CDR3 DNA sequence: TGTGCCAGCAGTTACGGGGGGGCTTATAATGAAAAACTGTTTTTT.

The chain carries TRBV10-2 and TRBJ2-7; maybe TRBD1 (6 bases). V was clipped by 7 bases and J by 4 bases, with 14 bases between them. The V gene's germline CDR1 is WSHSY and CDR2 SAAADI. The CDR3 runs to 13 residues. CDR3 nucleotides: TGCGCCAGCAAACAGGGTGTCACTTACGAGCAGTACTTC. Translated, it gives CASKQGVTYEQYF.

The chain has TRBV5-4 and TRBJ2-1; weak D call: TRBD2 (6 bases). The CDR3 covers 18 residues. Germline CDR1 is SGHNT and CDR2 is YYREEE (reference sequence). The V gene lost 0 bases and the J gene lost 4 bases, with 20 bases spanning the gap. The CDR3 DNA follows: TGTGCCAGCAGCTTGGGACCCGGTGGCGGGGCCTCTTACAATGAGCAGTTCTTC. Protein sequence: CASSLGPGGGASYNEQFF.

This CDR3 is CASSLDGRFKAFF. The CDR3 region has the DNA TGTGCCAGCAGCTTAGATGGTCGGTTCAAAGCTTTCTTT. This rearrangement joins TRBV11-2 to TRBJ1-1; D ambiguous. Trimming took off 0 bases at V and 9 bases at J, with 11 bases between the two ends. The V gene's germline CDR1 is SGHAT and CDR2 FQNNGV. The CDR3 extends over 13 amino acids.

The chain combines TRBV2 with TRBJ1-2; 7 nucleotides agree with TRBD1. J lost 8 bases, V lost 6 bases, and 12 bases had no gene match. CDR1 is SNHLY and CDR2 is FYNNEI in the germline V gene. The CDR3 sequence is 14 residues long. In nucleotides, the CDR3 is TGTGCCAGCAGCGCCAGGGGGTCGTTGAACGGCTACACCTTC. It translates to CASSARGSLNGYTF.

V usage is TRBV10-3 and J usage is TRBJ1-1; D ambiguous. The CDR3 has 14 amino acids. Germline values: CDR1 ENHRY, CDR2 SYGVKD. V lost 3 bases to trimming and J lost 1 base, with 9 bases between them. CDR3 nucleotides: TGTGCCATCAGTGACCACGGGTCGAACACTGAAGCTTTCTTT. Protein sequence: CAISDHGSNTEAFF.

The chain uses TRBV7-8 and TRBJ2-7, with 7 bases identical to TRBD1. Looked up from germline, CDR1 is SGHVS and CDR2 is FQNEAQ. V lost 1 base and J lost 1; bases outside the gene matches: 4. This CDR3 spans 15 amino acids. The CDR3 region is CASSLEGTVSYEQYF. CDR3 DNA: TGTGCCAGCAGCTTAGAGGGGACAGTTTCCTACGAGCAGTACTTC.